The 14 T cell receptor beta chains below were found in one sample sequenced in a study of T cell responses to AZD1222 COVID-19 vaccine (dated by TCRdb to the early 2020s). What the time point label conveys for this sample: about 28 days (+/-7) after the second vaccine dose. Library creation used the immunoSEQ multiplex PCR assay. This immuneACCESS table, as held by TCRdb, lists in-frame sequences with V and J called but not all clones. Of the missing ones, under half trace to an unresolved V gene in checked studies; the others have no known cause. In this sample the table shows roughly 150,000 clones, about nine tenths of which occur a single time. Roughly 6% of the sample comes from the top ten. The material sequenced was peripheral blood, taken 28 days after the second AZD1222 dose. The receptors derive from an adult who received the AZD1222 COVID-19 vaccine.

The chain uses TRBV5-4 and TRBJ2-5; D remains ambiguous. The V end lost 2 bases, the J end lost 2 bases, and 10 bases lay between the germline ends. The CDR3 consists of 14 residues. Germline values: CDR1 SGHNT, CDR2 YYREEE (reference sequence). This chain's CDR3 is CASSLLGRQETQYF. The DNA of the CDR3 is TGTGCCAGCAGCTTACTCGGCAGACAAGAGACCCAGTACTTC.

J is TRBJ1-5 and V is TRBV28; possible D gene TRBD1, 5 bases. V gave up 6 bases and J gave up 7 bases, with 13 bases separating them. The CDR3 loop spans 13 amino acids. CDR1 is MDHEN and CDR2 is SYDVKM in the germline V gene. The CDR3 spells CASSSFRGQPQHF. The DNA of the CDR3 is TGTGCCAGCAGCTCATTTCGGGGGCAGCCCCAGCATTTT.

This chain joins TRBV10-1 and TRBJ2-7, with 8 bases identical to TRBD2. V lost 4 bases and J lost 2; bases outside the gene matches: 4. The CDR3 length is 14 residues. From germline, CDR1 is WNHNN and CDR2 SYGVQD (reference sequence). The CDR3 is CASSVERGTYEQYF. The CDR3, as DNA: TGCGCCAGCAGTGTGGAGCGGGGGACCTACGAGCAGTACTTC.

The rearrangement uses TRBV28 and TRBJ1-2, with D possibly TRBD1 on 5 matching bases. CDR1 and CDR2 from the germline V gene are MDHEN and SYDVKM. V gave up 6 bases and J gave up 3 bases, with 17 bases separating them. The CDR3 runs to 15 residues. Written as DNA, the CDR3 is TGTGCCAGCAGCCCCCGAGGGACTGGAGACTATGGCTACACCTTC. Translated: CASSPRGTGDYGYTF.

This chain connects TRBV7-2 to TRBJ2-7, with a weak D call TRBD2 (6 bases). Per germline, CDR1 SGHTA and CDR2 FQGNSA. Deletions cut 5 bases from V and 1 base from J, with 18 bases between. The CDR3 loop spans 16 amino acids. CDR3 in amino acids: CASSQPGLRGSYEQYF. The CDR3 bases are TGTGCCAGCAGCCAACCGGGCCTTCGGGGGTCCTACGAGCAGTACTTC. Combining the CDR3 with reference TRBV7-2 and TRBJ2-7 gives the whole variable domain GAGVSQSPSNKVTEKGKDVELRCDPISGHTALYWYRQSLGQGLEFLIYFQGNSAPDKSGLPSDRFSAERTGGSVSTLTIQRTQQEDSAVYLCASSQPGLRGSYEQYFGPGTRLTVT.

The chain joins TRBV9 to TRBJ2-3; TRBD2 matches at 8 bases. The V and J ends lost 4 bases and 5 bases, in that order; junction bases with no gene match: 9. Germline-derived CDR1 and CDR2 are SGDLS and YYNGEE. The CDR3 spans 15 residues. The CDR3 region has the DNA TGTGCCAGCAGCCCCCCAGCGGGGGCAGTAGATACGCAGTATTTT. Its translation: CASSPPAGAVDTQYF.

This sequence joins TRBV6-5 and TRBJ1-5; the D is unclear. Per germline, CDR1 MNHEY and CDR2 SVGAGI. V lost 3 bases to trimming and J lost 2 bases, with 8 bases between them. CDR3 length equals 14 residues. This CDR3 reads CASSYVAGNQPQHF. The DNA of the CDR3 is TGTGCCAGCAGTTATGTGGCAGGCAATCAGCCCCAGCATTTT.

This clone was counted a few times. The gene calls are TRBV7-6 and TRBJ1-4; tentatively, D is TRBD1 (6 bases). This CDR3 has 15 residues. V was clipped by 1 base and J by 0 bases, with 6 bases between them. Germline V lookup: CDR1 SGHVS, CDR2 FNYEAQ. CDR3 region: CASSLGTATNEKLFF. The CDR3 DNA reads TGTGCCAGCAGCTTAGGGACAGCAACTAATGAAAAACTGTTTTTT.

The chain carries TRBV6-5 and TRBJ2-7, with D unclear. Deletions cut 0 bases from V and 0 bases from J, with 6 bases between. Germline-derived CDR1 and CDR2 are MNHEY and SVGAGI. This CDR3 comprises 14 residues. CDR3 sequence reads: CASSYSRPSYEQYF. The CDR3 DNA reads as TGTGCCAGCAGTTACTCGCGGCCCTCCTACGAGCAGTACTTC.

The chain uses TRBV28 and TRBJ1-3; D possibly corresponds to TRBD1 (6 bases). Trimming removed 7 bases from V and 0 bases from J, with 16 bases in between. The germline V gene has CDR1 MDHEN and CDR2 SYDVKM. The CDR3 spans 16 residues. The CDR3, as DNA: TGTGCCAGCATTGAGCGGCGGGGGCTCTCTGGAAACACCATATATTTT. Its protein is CASIERRGLSGNTIYF.

The CDR3 region has the DNA TGTGCCAGCAGTTTGGGCAGGGGGCAGTACTTC. Protein: CASSLGRGQYF. The V and J genes are TRBV12-3 or TRBV12-4 and TRBJ2-7, with TRBD1 as a possible D gene (6 bases). V was pared by 3 bases and J by 9 bases, with 9 bases between. The CDR3 contains 11 residues.

The chain carries TRBV2 and TRBJ2-5; TRBD1 aligns across 10 bases. The junction had 6 bases not matched to a gene; V was cut back by 6 bases and J by 5 bases. Germline CDR1 is SNHLY and CDR2 is FYNNEI. The CDR3 loop spans 14 amino acids. CDR3 nucleotide sequence: TGTGCCAGCAGGGGGGACAGGGGCCGGGAGACCCAGTACTTC. Its translation is CASRGDRGRETQYF. Based on the CDR3 plus reference TRBV2 and TRBJ2-5, the full variable domain is EPEVTQTPSHQVTQMGQEVILRCVPISNHLYFYWYRQILGQKVEFLVSFYNNEISEKSEIFDDQFSVERPDGSNFTLKIRSTKLEDSAMYFCASRGDRGRETQYFGPGTRLLVL.

The rearrangement uses TRBV5-4 and TRBJ2-5; 9 bases are shared with TRBD2. Germline CDR1 reads SGHNT; CDR2 reads YYREEE (reference sequence). CDR3 length: 13 amino acids. J was trimmed by 5 bases and V by 4 bases; bases with no gene match: 3. This CDR3 is CASSPGLAETQYF. The DNA of the CDR3 is TGTGCCAGCAGCCCCGGACTAGCGGAGACCCAGTACTTC. Looking up the rest from reference TRBV5-4 and TRBJ2-5 gives the full variable domain: ETGVTQSPTHLIKTRGQQVTLRCSSQSGHNTVSWYQQALGQGPQFIFQYYREEENGRGNFPPRFSGLQFPNYSSELNVNALELDDSALYLCASSPGLAETQYFGPGTRLLVL.

The chain has TRBV9 and TRBJ2-1; D is uncertain. The CDR3 is 15 residues long. V was clipped by 0 bases and J by 4 bases, with 11 bases between them. From germline, CDR1 is SGDLS and CDR2 YYNGEE. CDR3 loop: CASSVEAWSYNEQFF. In DNA form, the CDR3 reads TGTGCCAGCAGCGTAGAAGCTTGGAGTTACAATGAGCAGTTCTTC.